This TCR beta chain was identified during a study of blood T cell repertoires in COVID-19. In the study overall: Sources were T cells, B-cell-depleted T cells, or PBMCs; the material itself was cDNA or gDNA.

How the authors handled the data: Estimation of nucleated cell counts relied on the amplification of reference gene primers. TCRdb's table, derived via immunoSEQ multiplex PCR, lists solely in-frame clones and lacks some. Clone size and V and J calls were adopted from that table, with D and trimming inferred from the DNA. The table has 120,000 to 150,000 clones, about 87% seen once. CDR1 ENHRY and CDR2 SYGVKD come from the germline V gene. This CDR3 comprises 15 residues. V shed 3 bases and J 7 bases; nucleotides not matched to a gene: 9. This clone appeared a single time. V and J are TRBV10-3 and TRBJ1-5; 7 bases line up with TRBD1. The receptor was derived from a woman in her 50s with active or convalescent COVID-19. The material sequenced was peripheral blood. CDR3 loop: CAISETDREAQPQHF. The CDR3 region has the DNA TGTGCCATCAGTGAAACCGACAGGGAAGCCCAGCCCCAGCATTTT.